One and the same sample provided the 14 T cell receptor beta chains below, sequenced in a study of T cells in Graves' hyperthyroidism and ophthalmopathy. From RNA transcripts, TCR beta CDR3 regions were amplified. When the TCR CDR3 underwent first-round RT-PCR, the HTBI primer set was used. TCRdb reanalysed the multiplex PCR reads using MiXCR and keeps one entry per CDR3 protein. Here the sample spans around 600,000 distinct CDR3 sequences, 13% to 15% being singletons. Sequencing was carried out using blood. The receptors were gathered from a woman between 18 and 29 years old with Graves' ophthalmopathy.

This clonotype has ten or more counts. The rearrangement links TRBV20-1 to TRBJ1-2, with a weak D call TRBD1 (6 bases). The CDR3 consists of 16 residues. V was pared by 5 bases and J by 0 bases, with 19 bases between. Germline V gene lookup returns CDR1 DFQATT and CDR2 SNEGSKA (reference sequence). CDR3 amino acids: CSAGGQSPSANYGYTF. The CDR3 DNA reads TGCAGTGCTGGGGGGCAGTCCCCCTCGGCTAACTATGGCTACACCTTC.

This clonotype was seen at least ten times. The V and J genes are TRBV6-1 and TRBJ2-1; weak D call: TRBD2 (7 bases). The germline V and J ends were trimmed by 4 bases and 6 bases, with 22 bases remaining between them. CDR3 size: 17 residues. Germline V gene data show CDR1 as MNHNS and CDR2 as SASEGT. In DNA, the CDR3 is TGTGCCAGCAGTGGGGGGGGGGCTGGGGACACGGGCAATGAGCAGTTCTTC. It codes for CASSGGGAGDTGNEQFF.

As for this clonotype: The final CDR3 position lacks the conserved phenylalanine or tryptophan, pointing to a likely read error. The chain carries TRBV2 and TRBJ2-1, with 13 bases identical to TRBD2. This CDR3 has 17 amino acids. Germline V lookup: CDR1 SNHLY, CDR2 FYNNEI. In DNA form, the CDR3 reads TGCGCCAGCAGGGAGACTAGCGGGAGGAGCTCCTACAATGAGCAGTTCGTC. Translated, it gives CASRETSGRSSYNEQFV.

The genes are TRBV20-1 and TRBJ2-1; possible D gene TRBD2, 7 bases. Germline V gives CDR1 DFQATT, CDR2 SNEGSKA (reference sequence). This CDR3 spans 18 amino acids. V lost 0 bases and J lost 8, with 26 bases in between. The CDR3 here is CSARDRRLEGGGFYEQFF. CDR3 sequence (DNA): TGCAGTGCTAGAGATCGAAGGTTGGAGGGGGGGGGGTTTTATGAGCAGTTCTTC.

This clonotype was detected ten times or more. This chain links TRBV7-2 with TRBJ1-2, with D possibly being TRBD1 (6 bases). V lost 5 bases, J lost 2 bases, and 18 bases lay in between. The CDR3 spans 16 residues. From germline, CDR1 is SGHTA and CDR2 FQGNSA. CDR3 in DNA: TGTGCCAGCAGCCCCCCAAGCTGGACAGCGAACTATGGCTACACCTTC. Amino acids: CASSPPSWTANYGYTF.

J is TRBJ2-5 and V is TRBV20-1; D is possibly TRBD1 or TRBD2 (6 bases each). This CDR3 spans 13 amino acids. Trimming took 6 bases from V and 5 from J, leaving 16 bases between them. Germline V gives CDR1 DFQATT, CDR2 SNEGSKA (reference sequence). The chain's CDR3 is CSAHKGGAETQYF. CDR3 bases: TGCAGTGCCCACAAGGGGGGTGCGGAGACCCAGTACTTC.

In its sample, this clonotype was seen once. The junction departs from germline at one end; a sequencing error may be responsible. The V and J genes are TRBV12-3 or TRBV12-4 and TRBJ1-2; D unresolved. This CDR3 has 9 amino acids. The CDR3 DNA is TGTGCCAGCAGTTTAAAGCGTCCCTTC. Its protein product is CASSLKRPF.

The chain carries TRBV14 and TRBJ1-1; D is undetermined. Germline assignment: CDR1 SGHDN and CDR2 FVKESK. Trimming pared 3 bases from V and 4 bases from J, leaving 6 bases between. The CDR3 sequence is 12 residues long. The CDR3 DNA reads TGTGCCAGCAGCCATCGACTCACTGAAGCTTTCTTT. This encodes CASSHRLTEAFF.

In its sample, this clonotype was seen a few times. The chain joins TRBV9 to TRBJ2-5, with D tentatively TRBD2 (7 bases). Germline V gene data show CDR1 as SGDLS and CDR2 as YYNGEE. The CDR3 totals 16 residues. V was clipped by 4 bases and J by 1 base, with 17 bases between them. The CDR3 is CASSPRGRGFQETQYF. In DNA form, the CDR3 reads TGTGCCAGCAGCCCGCGGGGGAGGGGGTTCCAAGAGACCCAGTACTTC. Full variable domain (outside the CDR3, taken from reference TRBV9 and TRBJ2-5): DSGVTQTPKHLITATGQRVTLRCSPRSGDLSVYWYQQSLDQGLQFLIQYYNGEERAKGNILERFSAQQFPDLHSELNLSSLELGDSALYFCASSPRGRGFQETQYFGPGTRLLVL.

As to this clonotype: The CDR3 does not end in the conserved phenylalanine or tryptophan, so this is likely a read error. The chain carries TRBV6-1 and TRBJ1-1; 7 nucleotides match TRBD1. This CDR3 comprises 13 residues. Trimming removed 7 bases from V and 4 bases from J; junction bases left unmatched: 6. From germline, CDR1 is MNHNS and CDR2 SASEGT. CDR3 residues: CASNQGGGTEAFS. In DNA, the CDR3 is TGTGCCAGCAATCAGGGGGGGGGCACTGAAGCTTTCTCT.

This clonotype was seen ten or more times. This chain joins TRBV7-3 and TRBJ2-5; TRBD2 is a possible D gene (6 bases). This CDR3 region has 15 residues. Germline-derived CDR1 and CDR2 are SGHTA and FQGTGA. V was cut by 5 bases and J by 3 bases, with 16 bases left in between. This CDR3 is CASSPGGRREETQYF. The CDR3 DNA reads TGTGCCAGCAGCCCTGGAGGGCGTCGGGAAGAGACCCAGTACTTC. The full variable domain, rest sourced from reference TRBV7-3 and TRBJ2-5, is GAGVSQTPSNKVTEKGKYVELRCDPISGHTALYWYRQSLGQGPEFLIYFQGTGAADDSGLPNDRFFAVRPEGSVSTLKIQRTERGDSAVYLCASSPGGRREETQYFGPGTRLLVL.

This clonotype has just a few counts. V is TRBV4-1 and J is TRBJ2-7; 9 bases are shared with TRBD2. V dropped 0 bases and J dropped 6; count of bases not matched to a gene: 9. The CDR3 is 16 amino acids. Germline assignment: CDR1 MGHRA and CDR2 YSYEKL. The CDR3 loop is CASSQDNVSGRTEQYF. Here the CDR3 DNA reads TGCGCCAGCAGCCAAGATAACGTTAGCGGGAGAACCGAGCAGTACTTC.

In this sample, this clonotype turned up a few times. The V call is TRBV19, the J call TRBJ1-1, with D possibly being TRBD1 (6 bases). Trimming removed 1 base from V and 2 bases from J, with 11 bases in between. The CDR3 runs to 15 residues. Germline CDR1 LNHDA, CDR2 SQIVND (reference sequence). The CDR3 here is CASSIVRGGNTEAFF. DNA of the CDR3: TGTGCCAGTAGTATAGTAAGAGGGGGAAACACTGAAGCTTTCTTT.

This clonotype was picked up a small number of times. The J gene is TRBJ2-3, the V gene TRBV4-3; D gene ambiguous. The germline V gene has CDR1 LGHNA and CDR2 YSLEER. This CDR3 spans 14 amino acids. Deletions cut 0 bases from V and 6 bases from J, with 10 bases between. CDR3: CASSQEAPADTQYF. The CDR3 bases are TGCGCCAGCAGCCAAGAAGCCCCTGCGGATACGCAGTATTTT.